This T cell receptor beta chain was sequenced in a study of cytomegalovirus exposure and HLA in healthy donors. V lost 5 bases, J lost 3 bases, and 0 bases stayed unmatched. The CDR3 sequence is 14 residues long. CDR1 MRHNA and CDR2 SNTAGT come from the germline V gene. The PCR contained 60 Vbeta and 13 Jbeta primers. TCRdb's copy holds only in-frame clones and misses some; the assay was immunoSEQ multiplex PCR. The sample has about 170,000 clones, 80% to 90% seen once. V is TRBV6-4 and J is TRBJ2-3; the match to TRBD2 covers 12 bases. The clonotype comes from a woman aged 18-29 years in good health and CMV-seronegative. Sequencing was performed on PBMCs. The CDR3 coding sequence is TGTGCCAGCAGTCTAGCGGGAGGGACAGATACGCAGTATTTT. Residues: CASSLAGGTDTQYF.